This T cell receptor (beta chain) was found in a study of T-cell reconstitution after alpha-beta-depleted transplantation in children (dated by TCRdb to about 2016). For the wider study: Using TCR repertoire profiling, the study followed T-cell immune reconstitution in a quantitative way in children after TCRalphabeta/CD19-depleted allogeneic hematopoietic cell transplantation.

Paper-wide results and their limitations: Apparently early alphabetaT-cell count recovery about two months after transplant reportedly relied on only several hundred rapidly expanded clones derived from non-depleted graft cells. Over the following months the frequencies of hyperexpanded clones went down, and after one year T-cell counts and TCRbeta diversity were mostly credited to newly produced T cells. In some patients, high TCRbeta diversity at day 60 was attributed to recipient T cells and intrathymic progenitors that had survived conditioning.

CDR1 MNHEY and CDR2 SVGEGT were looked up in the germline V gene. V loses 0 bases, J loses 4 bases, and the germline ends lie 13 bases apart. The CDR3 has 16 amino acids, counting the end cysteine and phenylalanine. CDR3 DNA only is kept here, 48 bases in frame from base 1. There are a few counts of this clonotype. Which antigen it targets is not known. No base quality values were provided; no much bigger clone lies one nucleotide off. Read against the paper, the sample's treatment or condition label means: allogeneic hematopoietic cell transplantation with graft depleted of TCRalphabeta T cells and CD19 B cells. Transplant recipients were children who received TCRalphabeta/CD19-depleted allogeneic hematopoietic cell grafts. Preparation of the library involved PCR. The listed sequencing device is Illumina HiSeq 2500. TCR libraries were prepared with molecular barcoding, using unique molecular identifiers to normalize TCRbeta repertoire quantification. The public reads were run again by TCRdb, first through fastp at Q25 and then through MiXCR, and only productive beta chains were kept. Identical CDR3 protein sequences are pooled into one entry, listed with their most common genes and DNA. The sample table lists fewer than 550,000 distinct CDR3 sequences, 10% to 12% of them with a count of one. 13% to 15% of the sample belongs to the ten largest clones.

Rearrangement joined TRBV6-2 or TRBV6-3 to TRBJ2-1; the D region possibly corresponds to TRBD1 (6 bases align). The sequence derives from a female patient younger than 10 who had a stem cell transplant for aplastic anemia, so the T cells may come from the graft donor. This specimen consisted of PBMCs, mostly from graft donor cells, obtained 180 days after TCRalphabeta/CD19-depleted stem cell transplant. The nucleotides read TGTGCCAGCAGTTACTCGAGGGGGTGGGCATACAATGAGCAGTTCTTC. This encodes CASSYSRGWAYNEQFF.